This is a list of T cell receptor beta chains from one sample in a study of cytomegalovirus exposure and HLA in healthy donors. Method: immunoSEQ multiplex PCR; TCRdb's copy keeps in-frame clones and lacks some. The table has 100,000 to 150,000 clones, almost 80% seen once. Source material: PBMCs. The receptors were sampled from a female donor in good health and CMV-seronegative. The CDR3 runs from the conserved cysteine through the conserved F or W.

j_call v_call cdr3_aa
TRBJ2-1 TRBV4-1 CASSQDLAGVLSEQFF
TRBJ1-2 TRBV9 CASSTSPDYGYTF
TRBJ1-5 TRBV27 CASSYGQGGLVGNQPQHF
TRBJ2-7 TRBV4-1 CASSQIGVGDYEQYF
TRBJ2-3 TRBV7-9 CASSWSGSTDTQYF
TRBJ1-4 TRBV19 CASSAQGVGEKLFF
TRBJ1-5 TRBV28 CASRRDYSNQPQHF
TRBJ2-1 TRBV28 CASSLQGAPGHEQFF
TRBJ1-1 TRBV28 CASNPGGPNTEAFF
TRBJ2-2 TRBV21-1 CATNKGRFNTGELFF
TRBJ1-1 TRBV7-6 CASSLADSPEAFF
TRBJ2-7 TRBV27 CASMVAGGTTYYEQYF
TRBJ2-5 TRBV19 CASSTSGSSETQYF
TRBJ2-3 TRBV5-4 CASSLNRLASVGTQYF
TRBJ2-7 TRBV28 CASSLRGSTSYEQYF
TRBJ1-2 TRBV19 CASIRTGATKGYTF
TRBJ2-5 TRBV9 CASSGTGVGRETQYF
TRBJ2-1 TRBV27 CASSLWASGEQFF
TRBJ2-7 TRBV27 CASSTGTGRYYEQYF
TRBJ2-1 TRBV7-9 CASSPAGTMFNEQFF
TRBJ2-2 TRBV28 CASSSDTQGAGELFF
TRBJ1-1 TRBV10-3 CASADAMNTEAFF
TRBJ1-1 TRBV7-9 CASSPTGIEAFF
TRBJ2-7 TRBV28 CASSGDRIYEQYF
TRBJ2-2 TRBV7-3 CASSPLSGVAGELFF
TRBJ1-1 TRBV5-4 CASSWGGTPKAEAFF
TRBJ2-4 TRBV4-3 CASSQDFLAKNIQYF
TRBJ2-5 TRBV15 CATSRGGQYQETQYF
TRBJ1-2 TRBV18 CASSPRGSGYGYTF
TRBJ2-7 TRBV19 CASSIGGGTYEQYF
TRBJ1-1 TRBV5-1 CASSPTGSAEAFF
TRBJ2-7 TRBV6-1 CASSDRGSEQYF
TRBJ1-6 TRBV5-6 CASSFPDRPNSPLHF
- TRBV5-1 CASSPRGTGQGNEQYF
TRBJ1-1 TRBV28 CASRPTGLEAFF
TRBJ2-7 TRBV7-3 CASSEAGTRSPDF
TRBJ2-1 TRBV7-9 CASSAHFNEQFF
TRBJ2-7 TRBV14 CASSQDPAGAYEQYF
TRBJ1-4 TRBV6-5 CASGGLYEKLFF